This entry is about one T cell receptor beta chain. Its antigen is currently not known. Qualities for individual bases were not recorded, and no much larger clone is one base off. The cohort comprised fewer than 700 healthy bone marrow donors. All cohort members were sampled while nominally healthy, although unrecorded immune exposures were likely present. The donor tested CMV seronegative, placing the donor among the 350 or so seronegative members of the cohort. A peripheral blood sample was provided by each donor, and peripheral blood mononuclear cells were used for TCR beta sequencing. The Qiagen DNeasy Blood Extraction Kit was used to extract genomic DNA from the blood cell samples. The data originate from a study of cytomegalovirus exposure and HLA in healthy donors listed by TCRdb under 2017. Study-level background: According to an earlier analysis of several hundred of the donors, about 179 million T cells yielded 117 million unique TCR beta sequences and about 280 Gb of sequence data. An early release that covered fewer than 750 HLA-typed donors contained about 290 gigabases of sequencing data and 85 million to 100 million unique TCR sequences. Among the roughly 390 genotyped donors, around 81% belonged to the genetic ancestry cluster associated with self-reported Caucasian donors. The aim of the study was to test whether cataloging public T cell receptors could identify signatures of past pathogen exposure. The study profiled the T cell repertoires of 666 subjects by immunosequencing and related them to cytomegalovirus serostatus. A separate validation cohort of approximately 120 different subjects was used in addition to the 666-subject first cohort. High-throughput TCR immunosequencing, statistical association of individual TCRs with disease status, and machine learning were combined to predict cytomegalovirus infection status. A later analysis re-analyzed previously published TCR beta repertoires from 600 to 850 donors and added high-resolution HLA genotyping to study TCR occurrence patterns. Rather than using new phenotypic data, the later analysis identified candidate immune exposures from TCR beta sequences and from how often those sequences occurred across donors. To decide whether each TCR beta V gene segment behaved as functional or pseudogenic, an earlier analysis of over 500 of the donors relied on high-throughput TCR beta sequencing. Donor age, sex, ethnicity and CMV serostatus were collected together with the repertoire data. Genome-wide SNP genotypes for about 55% of the roughly 670 donors were used in a later genetic analysis, which treated that subset as a discovery cohort. Every discovery cohort repertoire had been produced on one sequencing platform. Both class I and class II loci were covered by HLA typing, at four-digit resolution. The number of donors typed differed by locus, with 629-630 for A, B, C, DRB1 and DQB1, approximately 500 for DQA1, 606 for DPA1, and some 440 for DPB1. Roughly 5 DR-DQ haplotypes were treated as single units for association and clustering because of strong linkage in the cohort. On average, about 240,000 unique TCR beta nucleotide sequences were sequenced per donor among 398 genotyped donors of the cohort, with 15% to 20% of those sequences being non-productive. The study at large found these results: The classifier was reported to diagnose cytomegalovirus status with high specificity and sensitivity in both the original and validation cohorts. In a later analysis, several top co-occurrence clusters were reported to appear linked to parvovirus B19, influenza, CMV and Epstein-Barr virus. In a later analysis, the rate of TCR association differed among HLA loci, with DRB1 alleles having the most associated TCRs and HLA-C alleles having the fewest. In the study, approximately 160 TCR beta chains were listed as associated with cytomegalovirus. A cluster of highly shared sequence variants was judged likely to be a technical artifact of the sequencing pipeline. Roughly uniform sequencing depth across donors was assumed in presence/absence analyses, although this assumption may not hold. The cohort was sequenced for TCR beta chains only, and without alpha or paired-chain data the features that could be detected were limited. Some IMGT-functional V segments, including TRBV6-2 and TRBV6-3, could not be told apart with the 87-base-pair reads, so those segments were excluded. In vitro tests confirmed that three of the cytomegalovirus-associated TCR beta chains recognize cytomegalovirus antigens. In a later analysis, most CMV-associated TCR beta chains were found to appear HLA-restricted, with HLA associations seemingly driven largely by CMV exposure. The earlier analysis of about 600 of the donors excluded seventeen rarely observed V segments, including chromosome 9 orphons, because counts were too low. Most TCR sequences were seen in very few donors, while some public TCRs were found in many individuals. Assigning TCR associations to individual alleles was difficult when HLA alleles, especially DR and DQ, strongly co-occurred. The only immune exposure information available for the cohort was CMV serostatus. Linkage disequilibrium might explain the correlated functional status among segregating V segments, but an unknown experimental factor could not be ruled out. A later analysis found that HLA-associated TCR beta chains were more clonally expanded and had lower generation probabilities than equally common non-associated chains. A later genetic analysis associated a missense DCLRE1C variant with V-gene and J-gene trimming of TCR beta chains, and an independent cohort replicated the association. A further reported finding was that TCR beta sequences accurately predicted the HLA-A and HLA-B alleles for most subjects in the first cohort. In an earlier analysis of 587 of the donors, most TCR beta V segments appeared in productive rearrangements about 90% or about 30% of the time, broadly matching IMGT annotations. It was suggested by the authors that the approach could potentially be generalized to other disease states and immunological phenotypes. In a later analysis, over 15,000 TCR beta sequences were associated with specific HLA alleles at a false discovery rate of 0.05. Because some donors lacked HLA typing at each locus, the association tests relied only on the typed subset. In a later genetic analysis, fewer N-insertions in productive TCRs were reported among donors in an Asian-associated ancestry cluster than the roughly 700-donor mean.

The germline V gene (reference sequence) gives CDR1 as GTSNPN and CDR2 as SVGIG. At the junction V is shortened by 5 bases and J by 2 bases; bases outside the gene matches: 8. The CDR3 has 15 amino acids, counting the end cysteine and phenylalanine. Here the CDR3 DNA is all that survives: 45 bases in frame from base 1. Libraries were made using the immunoSEQ multiplex PCR assay. For the multiplex PCR, a mixture combining 60 forward primers for TCR Vbeta segments and 13 reverse primers for TCR Jbeta segments was used. The CDR3 region of rearranged TCR beta genes was amplified from genomic DNA by a multiplex PCR assay. The amplified TCR beta libraries were sequenced on the Illumina HiSeq System as 87-base-pair reads. On the study's bioinformatics: A later analysis counted about 80 million unique TCR beta chains across the approximately 700 repertoires, and some 11 million of these chains were shared by at least two donors. Raw reads were error-corrected and collapsed into unique sequences by a nearest-neighbor algorithm in which closely related sequences were merged to remove PCR and sequencing errors. CDR3 sequences were aligned to IMGT reference sequences to assign V, D and J gene segments. For a sequence to be retained, a match of at least six nucleotides to both a V gene segment and a J gene segment was required. A rearrangement counted as productive if the CDR3 had no stop codons and remained in frame with V and J, and every other rearrangement counted as non-productive. CDR3 was defined according to IMGT convention as the region running from the second conserved V-encoded cysteine to the conserved J-encoded phenylalanine. Sequences without an unambiguous match to a single V gene segment were excluded from the earlier analysis of a few hundred of the donors. An earlier analysis of a few hundred of the donors classified V segments as functional when productive rearrangements were above 56.7% and as segregating when the standard deviation between donors was above 5%. A statistical classification framework was developed to diagnose cytomegalovirus status using the catalog of TCR beta chain sequences. A later analysis assigned V and J genes by comparing TCR nucleotide sequences with IMGT/GENE-DB human TR gene sequences. The TCRdist pipeline was used in a later analysis to assign CDR3 sequences and most-parsimonious VDJ recombination scenarios. In a later analysis, each TCR beta chain was defined by its CDR3 amino acid sequence together with its V-gene family, and reads lacking a unique V-gene family were excluded. As a way to deal with suspected cross-contamination and a sequencing artifact, a later analysis dropped hundreds of nucleotide sequences that were highly shared and had low generation probability. In a later analysis, a clonal expansion index for each public chain was calculated from normalized within-repertoire ranks of inferred template counts. Generation probabilities in a later analysis came from a VDJ recombination model fitted to out-of-frame rearrangements, and those results were checked against IGoR. In a later analysis, hypergeometric tests were used to score TCR-TCR, TCR-HLA and TCR-CMV co-occurrence, with a repertoire-size bias correction applied to TCR pairs. False discovery rates were estimated in a later analysis by permuting HLA or CMV assignments 20 times. A later analysis grouped co-occurring TCRs with DBSCAN, adding TCRdist sequence similarity when clustering within HLA-allele-positive subsets. Repertoires with fewer than 30,000 or more than 120,000 public chains, plus five repertoires with anomalous nucleotide sharing, were excluded from co-occurrence clustering. Drawn from immuneACCESS, this table holds only the in-frame rearrangements with V and J called that TCRdb kept. Clones are partly lost; checked studies trace under half to an unresolved V gene and leave the rest unexplained. The V and J calls and clone size are taken from that table; D and trimming were inferred from the DNA. This sample holds around 180,000 clones; roughly 80% were observed only once. The top ten hold under 0.6% of the sample.

This TCR came from a woman between 50 and 59 years old in good health and CMV-seronegative. The chain is made from TRBV30 and TRBJ2-5; 10 middle bases align to TRBD1. Sample: PBMCs. Here is the DNA: TGTGCCTGGGACAGGGGGCATTTAGGGCAAGAGACCCAGTACTTC. Translated, this gives CAWDRGHLGQETQYF.